The sequence of this TCR beta chain was determined in a study of shared clonotypes between healthy human individuals. This table comes from immunoSEQ multiplex PCR, and its TCRdb copy is limited to in-frame clones, with some not included. The sample contains around 2.3 million clones, under 97% of which appear only once. Each donor was a Caucasian adult residing in Nashville, Tennessee. A CD45RA+ naive subset and a CD45RA-negative memory subset were split from CD4+ cells. The CDR3 has 14 residues. Trimming took off 4 bases at V and 4 bases at J, with 14 bases between the two ends. Germline V gives CDR1 SGDLS, CDR2 YYNGEE.

The source is a man aged 18 to 29 in good health. Sequencing was carried out using naive CD4+ T cells sorted from blood. Subset indicated: CD45RA+ positively selected. The gene calls are TRBV9 and TRBJ1-2, with D perhaps TRBD1 (6 bases). The CDR3 spells CASSLSTDSYGYTF. CDR3 bases: TGTGCCAGCAGCCTTTCCACGGACAGCTATGGCTACACCTTC.